This T cell receptor (beta chain) was captured by sequencing in a study of T cells in Graves' hyperthyroidism and ophthalmopathy. It was RNA transcripts that yielded the amplified TCR beta CDR3 regions. Initially, a first-round RT-PCR of the TCR CDR3 employed the HTBI primer set. TCRdb recomputed calls from the multiplex PCR reads with MiXCR, one row per CDR3 protein. The data show approximately 610,000 distinct CDR3 sequences, around 15% seen once. V was pared by 0 bases and J by 1 base, with 9 bases between. CDR1 is DFQATT and CDR2 is SNEGSKA in the germline V gene (reference sequence). This CDR3 comprises 14 residues. For this clonotype: Its antigen is not identified.

Overall study results and limits: Model predictions of ophthalmopathy came a median roughly 6.4 months before onset.

Sequenced sample: blood. The source of this sequence is a woman in her thirties or forties with Graves' ophthalmopathy. The V call is TRBV20-1, the J call TRBJ1-1, with no clear D. CDR3 sequence: CSARDLRENTEAFF. The CDR3 DNA reads as TGCAGTGCTAGAGATCTCCGGGAGAACACTGAAGCTTTCTTT.